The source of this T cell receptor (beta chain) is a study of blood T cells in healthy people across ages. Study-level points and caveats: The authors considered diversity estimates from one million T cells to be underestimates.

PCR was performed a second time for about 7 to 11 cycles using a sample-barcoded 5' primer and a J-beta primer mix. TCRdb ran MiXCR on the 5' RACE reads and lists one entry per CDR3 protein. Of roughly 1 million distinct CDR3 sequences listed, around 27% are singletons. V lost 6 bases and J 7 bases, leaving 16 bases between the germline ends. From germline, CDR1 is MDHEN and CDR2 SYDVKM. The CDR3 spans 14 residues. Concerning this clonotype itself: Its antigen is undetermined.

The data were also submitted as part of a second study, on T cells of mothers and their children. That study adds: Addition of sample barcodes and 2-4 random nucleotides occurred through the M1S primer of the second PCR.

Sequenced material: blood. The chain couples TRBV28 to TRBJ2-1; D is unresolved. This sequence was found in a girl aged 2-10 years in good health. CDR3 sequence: CASRPTGSFNEQFF. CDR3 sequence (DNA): TGTGCCAGCAGACCTACCGGGTCCTTTAATGAGCAGTTCTTC.